Listed here are 26 T cell receptor beta chains from one sample, sequenced in a study of T-cell reconstitution after alpha-beta-depleted transplantation in children. Unique molecular identifiers were incorporated during preparation of the TCRbeta library. Each CDR3 protein is one row after TCRdb ran MiXCR on the PCR reads. Counted here are 97,000 or so distinct CDR3 sequences, about 8% occurring once; the ten biggest clones make up roughly 15%. The sample in question was PBMCs, obtained before TCRalphabeta/CD19-depleted stem cell transplant. These receptors all come from a boy aged 2 to 10 with acute lymphoblastic leukemia, due to receive a stem cell transplant.

This clonotype was found many times. The genes are TRBV9 and TRBJ2-1; D is possibly TRBD2 (6 bases). V dropped 6 bases and J dropped 5 bases, with 12 bases sitting between them. Germline V gene data show CDR1 as SGDLS and CDR2 as YYNGEE. The CDR3 sequence is 13 residues long. CDR3 nucleotide sequence: TGTGCCAGCAACCCCGGGGGAGACAATGAGCAGTTCTTC. Protein sequence: CASNPGGDNEQFF. The variable domain in full, completed from reference TRBV9 and TRBJ2-1, reads DSGVTQTPKHLITATGQRVTLRCSPRSGDLSVYWYQQSLDQGLQFLIQYYNGEERAKGNILERFSAQQFPDLHSELNLSSLELGDSALYFCASNPGGDNEQFFGPGTRLTVL.

This clonotype was seen ten or more times. The rearrangement links TRBV6-4 to TRBJ2-1; tentatively, D is TRBD2 (5 bases). V was clipped by 3 bases and J by 10 bases, with 16 bases between them. CDR1 is MRHNA and CDR2 is SNTAGT in the germline V gene. There are 14 residues in the CDR3. The CDR3 protein is CASSESGEGVEQFF. The CDR3 DNA reads TGTGCCAGCAGTGAGTCCGGTGAGGGCGTGGAGCAGTTCTTC.

This clonotype was counted only a few times. This chain links TRBV4-3 with TRBJ1-5; TRBD1 matches 8 bases. J gave up 2 bases and V 2 bases, and 2 bases lay outside the gene matches. Germline V gives CDR1 LGHNA, CDR2 YSLEER. This CDR3 comprises 15 residues. This CDR3 reads CASSQTTGGNQPQHF. CDR3 DNA sequence: TGCGCCAGCAGCCAAACGACAGGGGGCAATCAGCCCCAGCATTTT.

In its sample, this clonotype was seen many times. The chain joins TRBV7-9 to TRBJ2-3, with no clear D. The V end lost 4 bases, the J end lost 8 bases, and 13 bases lay between the germline ends. Germline CDR1 is SEHNR and CDR2 is FQNEAQ (reference sequence). The CDR3 is 13 residues long. The CDR3 DNA follows: TGTGCCAGCAGCTCCCCTAGTTCAGCTACGCAGTATTTT. Residues: CASSSPSSATQYF.

This clonotype was observed at least ten times. The chain carries TRBV6-5 and TRBJ2-3, with D unclear. The CDR3 runs 18 residues. V lost 6 bases and J lost 0, with 22 bases in between. The V gene's germline CDR1 is MNHEY and CDR2 SVGAGI. The CDR3 coding sequence is TGTGCCAGCAGGCCTCTCTCCCCTGCGAACACTAGCACAGATACGCAGTATTTT. Translating it yields CASRPLSPANTSTDTQYF.

This clonotype was seen at least ten times. The chain couples TRBV12-3 or TRBV12-4 to TRBJ2-2; TRBD2 matches 7 bases. There are 16 residues in the CDR3. The V gene end was trimmed by 3 bases and the J gene end by 5 bases; junction bases not matched to a gene: 9. Here the CDR3 reads CASSLKGLTMTGELFF. In DNA form, the CDR3 reads TGTGCCAGCAGTTTGAAGGGACTAACCATGACCGGGGAGCTGTTTTTT.

The rearrangement links TRBV5-1 to TRBJ1-1; TRBD1 might be the D (5 bases). Germline V CDR1 and CDR2: SGHRS, YFSETQ. The CDR3 is 16 residues long. Trimming took 7 bases from V and 4 from J, leaving 23 bases between them. DNA for the CDR3: TGCGCCAGCCTACCCGGACATGGGGGGGGAATCACTGAAGCTTTCTTT. It yields the protein CASLPGHGGGITEAFF.

As regards this clonotype: This clone may be a read error of a much larger clone one base away. This sequence joins TRBV7-2 and TRBJ2-1; D not resolved. Germline CDR1 reads SGHTA; CDR2 reads FQGNSA. The CDR3 covers 15 residues. The CDR3 DNA sequence: TGTGCCAGCAACTTAGAGGTAGGGCGCGCCAATGAGCAGTTCTTC. This encodes CASNLEVGRANEQFF.

This clonotype was counted at least ten times. This chain joins TRBV5-1 and TRBJ1-2; no definite D call. Germline lookup yields CDR1 SGHRS and CDR2 YFSETQ. V lost 4 bases, J lost 3 bases, and 10 bases lay in between. The CDR3 is 13 residues long. CDR3 sequence reads: CASSQDGYYGYTF. CDR3 bases: TGCGCCAGCAGCCAGGACGGGTACTATGGCTACACCTTC.

V usage is TRBV20-1 and J usage is TRBJ2-3; 11 bases fit TRBD2. There are 19 residues in the CDR3. Per germline, CDR1 DFQATT and CDR2 SNEGSKA (reference sequence). Germline trimming cut 6 bases from V and 1 base from J; bases unmatched to any gene: 18. The CDR3 bases are TGCAGTGCCTTGAGGAGGTGGGCTAGCGGGGGGCGAGGCACAGATACGCAGTATTTT. As protein: CSALRRWASGGRGTDTQYF.

This clonotype appeared many times. V is TRBV6-1 and J is TRBJ2-2; D is uncertain. The V end was cut by 7 bases, the J end by 5 bases, with 11 bases between. The CDR3 sequence is 13 residues long. CDR1 and CDR2 from the germline V gene are MNHNS and SASEGT. The CDR3: CASKQRWTGELFF. CDR3 coding DNA: TGTGCCAGCAAGCAGAGATGGACCGGGGAGCTGTTTTTT.

In the case of this clonotype: This may come from a read error, since a much larger clone is one base off. The genes are TRBV2 and TRBJ2-7; perhaps TRBD1 as D (5 bases). Trimming took off 6 bases at V and 3 bases at J, with 18 bases between the two ends. The germline CDR1 and CDR2 sequences are SNHLY and FYNNEI. This CDR3 is 15 amino acids long. CDR3 DNA: TGTGCCAGCAGCCTTGACAGCGCTCCTAACTACGAGCAGTACTTC. Amino acids: CASSLDSAPNYEQYF. Filled out from reference TRBV2 and TRBJ2-7, the complete variable domain reads EPEVTQTPSHQVTQMGQEVILRCVPISNHLYFYWYRQILGQKVEFLVSFYNNEISEKSEIFDDQFSVERPDGSNFTLKIRSTKLEDSAMYFCASSLDSAPNYEQYFGPGTRLTVT.

This chain joins TRBV10-3 and TRBJ2-3; maybe TRBD2 (7 bases). The V end lost 8 bases, the J end lost 3 bases, and 15 bases lay between the germline ends. CDR1 and CDR2 (germline): ENHRY, SYGVKD. This CDR3 spans 14 amino acids. DNA of the CDR3: TGTGCCATCGGGGGGGGGGCCGGGACAGATACGCAGTATTTT. This encodes CAIGGGAGTDTQYF.

This sequence joins TRBV5-1 and TRBJ1-3; D unclear. The CDR3 is 12 amino acids. The V gene lost 0 bases and the J gene lost 4 bases, with 2 bases spanning the gap. Looked up from germline, CDR1 is SGHRS and CDR2 is YFSETQ. The CDR3 DNA sequence: TGCGCCAGCAGCTTGGAAGGAAACACCATATATTTT. Translated, it gives CASSLEGNTIYF.

This clonotype was counted only a few times. V usage is TRBV7-6 and J usage is TRBJ2-2; a possible D gene is TRBD1 (5 bases). This CDR3 has 15 residues. Looked up from germline, CDR1 is SGHVS and CDR2 is FNYEAQ. With 2 bases removed from V and 3 bases from J, the gap between germline ends came to 10 bases. CDR3 in amino acids: CASSLRGGDTGELFF. The CDR3, as DNA: TGTGCCAGCAGCTTAAGGGGTGGGGACACCGGGGAGCTGTTTTTT.

This clonotype occurred many times. CDR3 amino acids: CASSRRGRDSPLHF. CDR3 in DNA: TGTGCCAGCAGCAGGAGGGGGCGAGATTCACCCCTCCACTTT. The rearrangement joins TRBV5-8 to TRBJ1-6, with 7 bases aligning to TRBD1. This CDR3 has 14 amino acids. J was trimmed by 8 bases and V by 4 bases; bases with no gene match: 6. Germline V gene sequence: CDR1 SGHTS, CDR2 YDEGEE.

The sample holds many counts of this clonotype. V and J are TRBV15 and TRBJ1-1; D not resolved. Trimming took 0 bases from V and 1 from J, leaving 9 bases between them. This CDR3 contains 15 residues. Germline CDR1 reads LNHNV; CDR2 reads YYDKDF (reference sequence). The CDR3 sequence: CATSRDQTANTEAFF. CDR3 in DNA: TGTGCCACCAGCAGAGATCAAACAGCGAACACTGAAGCTTTCTTT.

This clonotype was counted at least ten times. CDR3 residues: CASSSGVGYTF. The CDR3, as DNA: TGTGCCAGCAGCTCCGGCGTTGGCTACACCTTC. This chain links TRBV7-6 with TRBJ1-2, with unresolved D. Germline CDR1 and CDR2: SGHVS and FNYEAQ. V was shortened by 4 bases and J by 7 bases, with 7 bases between the two germline ends. This CDR3 spans 11 amino acids.

This clonotype was detected only a few times. The CDR3 spells CASSPRLAGGAGETQYF. CDR3 coding DNA: TGTGCCAGCAGCCCCAGACTAGCGGGGGGGGCCGGAGAGACCCAGTACTTC. This chain links TRBV7-9 with TRBJ2-5; 14 bases line up with TRBD2. The V segment lost 5 bases and the J segment 4 bases; nucleotides outside the gene matches: 9. The CDR3 loop spans 17 amino acids. The germline CDR1 and CDR2 sequences are SEHNR and FQNEAQ (reference sequence).

This clonotype was observed many times. The chain employs TRBV6-2 or TRBV6-3 and TRBJ2-3; D is unresolved. The CDR3 is 13 residues long. Between the trimmed V and J ends, which lost 8 bases and 3 bases, there was a span of 12 bases. Germline V CDR1 and CDR2: MNHEY, SVGEGT. CDR3 amino acids: CASHTRRTDTQYF. CDR3 sequence (DNA): TGTGCCAGCCACACCAGAAGGACAGATACGCAGTATTTT.

This clonotype has a handful of counts. This chain joins TRBV20-1 and TRBJ2-3, with 9 nucleotides matching TRBD2. The CDR3 extends over 16 amino acids. V dropped 3 bases and J dropped 6; count of bases not matched to a gene: 13. Germline V gene sequence: CDR1 DFQATT, CDR2 SNEGSKA (reference sequence). The CDR3 DNA sequence: TGCAGTGCTAGCAGAACTCTCAGCGGGGGGCGGGATACGCAGTATTTT. Amino acids: CSASRTLSGGRDTQYF.

The chain recombines TRBV3-1 with TRBJ2-7; 10 bases are shared with TRBD2. The V segment lost 3 bases and the J segment 7 bases; nucleotides outside the gene matches: 9. The CDR3 sequence is 15 residues long. The V gene's germline CDR1 is LGHDT and CDR2 YNNKEL (reference sequence). The CDR3 protein is CASSHGTSASLEQYF. The CDR3 DNA reads as TGTGCCAGCAGCCACGGGACTAGCGCCTCATTGGAGCAGTACTTC.

This rearrangement joins TRBV7-2 to TRBJ2-7; TRBD2 matches 7 bases. This CDR3 has 13 amino acids. Germline lookup yields CDR1 SGHTA and CDR2 FQGNSA. The junction had 3 bases not matched to a gene; V was cut back by 5 bases and J by 2 bases. DNA of the CDR3: TGTGCCAGCAGCACGGGACTAACCTACGAGCAGTACTTC. Protein: CASSTGLTYEQYF.

The chain combines TRBV7-3 with TRBJ2-3, with 9 bases fitting TRBD2. The length of the CDR3 is 15 residues. In germline, CDR1 is SGHTA, CDR2 FQGTGA. V lost 3 bases, J lost 3 bases, and 4 bases stayed unmatched. As DNA, the CDR3 is TGTGCCAGCAGCTTTAGCGGGGGTTGGACAGATACGCAGTATTTT. Residues: CASSFSGGWTDTQYF. Drawing the rest from reference TRBV7-3 and TRBJ2-3, the complete variable domain is GAGVSQTPSNKVTEKGKYVELRCDPISGHTALYWYRQSLGQGPEFLIYFQGTGAADDSGLPNDRFFAVRPEGSVSTLKIQRTERGDSAVYLCASSFSGGWTDTQYFGPGTRLTVL.

This clonotype has a handful of counts. This chain uses TRBV7-2 with TRBJ2-3, with no clear D. This CDR3 is 13 amino acids long. The germline V gene encodes CDR1 SGHTA and CDR2 FQGNSA. V shed 0 bases and J shed 4 bases, with 5 bases lying between them. The CDR3 nucleotides read TGTGCCAGCAGCTTAGCGCTGTCAGATACGCAGTATTTT. It encodes CASSLALSDTQYF.

This clonotype was picked up a small number of times. The chain combines TRBV25-1 with TRBJ2-5; D ambiguous. The CDR3 extends over 11 amino acids. Trimming left V 7 bases short and J 10 bases short, with 13 bases between. CDR1 MGHDK and CDR2 SYGVNS come from the germline V gene. CDR3 residues: CASNLGRDQYF. Written as DNA, the CDR3 is TGTGCCAGCAATTTGGGTAGGGACCAGTACTTC. The variable domain in full, with the rest retrieved from reference TRBV25-1 and TRBJ2-5, is EADIYQTPRYLVIGTGKKITLECSQTMGHDKMYWYQQDPGMELHLIHYSYGVNSTEKGDLSSESTVSRIRTEHFPLTLESARPSHTSQYLCASNLGRDQYFGPGTRLLVL.